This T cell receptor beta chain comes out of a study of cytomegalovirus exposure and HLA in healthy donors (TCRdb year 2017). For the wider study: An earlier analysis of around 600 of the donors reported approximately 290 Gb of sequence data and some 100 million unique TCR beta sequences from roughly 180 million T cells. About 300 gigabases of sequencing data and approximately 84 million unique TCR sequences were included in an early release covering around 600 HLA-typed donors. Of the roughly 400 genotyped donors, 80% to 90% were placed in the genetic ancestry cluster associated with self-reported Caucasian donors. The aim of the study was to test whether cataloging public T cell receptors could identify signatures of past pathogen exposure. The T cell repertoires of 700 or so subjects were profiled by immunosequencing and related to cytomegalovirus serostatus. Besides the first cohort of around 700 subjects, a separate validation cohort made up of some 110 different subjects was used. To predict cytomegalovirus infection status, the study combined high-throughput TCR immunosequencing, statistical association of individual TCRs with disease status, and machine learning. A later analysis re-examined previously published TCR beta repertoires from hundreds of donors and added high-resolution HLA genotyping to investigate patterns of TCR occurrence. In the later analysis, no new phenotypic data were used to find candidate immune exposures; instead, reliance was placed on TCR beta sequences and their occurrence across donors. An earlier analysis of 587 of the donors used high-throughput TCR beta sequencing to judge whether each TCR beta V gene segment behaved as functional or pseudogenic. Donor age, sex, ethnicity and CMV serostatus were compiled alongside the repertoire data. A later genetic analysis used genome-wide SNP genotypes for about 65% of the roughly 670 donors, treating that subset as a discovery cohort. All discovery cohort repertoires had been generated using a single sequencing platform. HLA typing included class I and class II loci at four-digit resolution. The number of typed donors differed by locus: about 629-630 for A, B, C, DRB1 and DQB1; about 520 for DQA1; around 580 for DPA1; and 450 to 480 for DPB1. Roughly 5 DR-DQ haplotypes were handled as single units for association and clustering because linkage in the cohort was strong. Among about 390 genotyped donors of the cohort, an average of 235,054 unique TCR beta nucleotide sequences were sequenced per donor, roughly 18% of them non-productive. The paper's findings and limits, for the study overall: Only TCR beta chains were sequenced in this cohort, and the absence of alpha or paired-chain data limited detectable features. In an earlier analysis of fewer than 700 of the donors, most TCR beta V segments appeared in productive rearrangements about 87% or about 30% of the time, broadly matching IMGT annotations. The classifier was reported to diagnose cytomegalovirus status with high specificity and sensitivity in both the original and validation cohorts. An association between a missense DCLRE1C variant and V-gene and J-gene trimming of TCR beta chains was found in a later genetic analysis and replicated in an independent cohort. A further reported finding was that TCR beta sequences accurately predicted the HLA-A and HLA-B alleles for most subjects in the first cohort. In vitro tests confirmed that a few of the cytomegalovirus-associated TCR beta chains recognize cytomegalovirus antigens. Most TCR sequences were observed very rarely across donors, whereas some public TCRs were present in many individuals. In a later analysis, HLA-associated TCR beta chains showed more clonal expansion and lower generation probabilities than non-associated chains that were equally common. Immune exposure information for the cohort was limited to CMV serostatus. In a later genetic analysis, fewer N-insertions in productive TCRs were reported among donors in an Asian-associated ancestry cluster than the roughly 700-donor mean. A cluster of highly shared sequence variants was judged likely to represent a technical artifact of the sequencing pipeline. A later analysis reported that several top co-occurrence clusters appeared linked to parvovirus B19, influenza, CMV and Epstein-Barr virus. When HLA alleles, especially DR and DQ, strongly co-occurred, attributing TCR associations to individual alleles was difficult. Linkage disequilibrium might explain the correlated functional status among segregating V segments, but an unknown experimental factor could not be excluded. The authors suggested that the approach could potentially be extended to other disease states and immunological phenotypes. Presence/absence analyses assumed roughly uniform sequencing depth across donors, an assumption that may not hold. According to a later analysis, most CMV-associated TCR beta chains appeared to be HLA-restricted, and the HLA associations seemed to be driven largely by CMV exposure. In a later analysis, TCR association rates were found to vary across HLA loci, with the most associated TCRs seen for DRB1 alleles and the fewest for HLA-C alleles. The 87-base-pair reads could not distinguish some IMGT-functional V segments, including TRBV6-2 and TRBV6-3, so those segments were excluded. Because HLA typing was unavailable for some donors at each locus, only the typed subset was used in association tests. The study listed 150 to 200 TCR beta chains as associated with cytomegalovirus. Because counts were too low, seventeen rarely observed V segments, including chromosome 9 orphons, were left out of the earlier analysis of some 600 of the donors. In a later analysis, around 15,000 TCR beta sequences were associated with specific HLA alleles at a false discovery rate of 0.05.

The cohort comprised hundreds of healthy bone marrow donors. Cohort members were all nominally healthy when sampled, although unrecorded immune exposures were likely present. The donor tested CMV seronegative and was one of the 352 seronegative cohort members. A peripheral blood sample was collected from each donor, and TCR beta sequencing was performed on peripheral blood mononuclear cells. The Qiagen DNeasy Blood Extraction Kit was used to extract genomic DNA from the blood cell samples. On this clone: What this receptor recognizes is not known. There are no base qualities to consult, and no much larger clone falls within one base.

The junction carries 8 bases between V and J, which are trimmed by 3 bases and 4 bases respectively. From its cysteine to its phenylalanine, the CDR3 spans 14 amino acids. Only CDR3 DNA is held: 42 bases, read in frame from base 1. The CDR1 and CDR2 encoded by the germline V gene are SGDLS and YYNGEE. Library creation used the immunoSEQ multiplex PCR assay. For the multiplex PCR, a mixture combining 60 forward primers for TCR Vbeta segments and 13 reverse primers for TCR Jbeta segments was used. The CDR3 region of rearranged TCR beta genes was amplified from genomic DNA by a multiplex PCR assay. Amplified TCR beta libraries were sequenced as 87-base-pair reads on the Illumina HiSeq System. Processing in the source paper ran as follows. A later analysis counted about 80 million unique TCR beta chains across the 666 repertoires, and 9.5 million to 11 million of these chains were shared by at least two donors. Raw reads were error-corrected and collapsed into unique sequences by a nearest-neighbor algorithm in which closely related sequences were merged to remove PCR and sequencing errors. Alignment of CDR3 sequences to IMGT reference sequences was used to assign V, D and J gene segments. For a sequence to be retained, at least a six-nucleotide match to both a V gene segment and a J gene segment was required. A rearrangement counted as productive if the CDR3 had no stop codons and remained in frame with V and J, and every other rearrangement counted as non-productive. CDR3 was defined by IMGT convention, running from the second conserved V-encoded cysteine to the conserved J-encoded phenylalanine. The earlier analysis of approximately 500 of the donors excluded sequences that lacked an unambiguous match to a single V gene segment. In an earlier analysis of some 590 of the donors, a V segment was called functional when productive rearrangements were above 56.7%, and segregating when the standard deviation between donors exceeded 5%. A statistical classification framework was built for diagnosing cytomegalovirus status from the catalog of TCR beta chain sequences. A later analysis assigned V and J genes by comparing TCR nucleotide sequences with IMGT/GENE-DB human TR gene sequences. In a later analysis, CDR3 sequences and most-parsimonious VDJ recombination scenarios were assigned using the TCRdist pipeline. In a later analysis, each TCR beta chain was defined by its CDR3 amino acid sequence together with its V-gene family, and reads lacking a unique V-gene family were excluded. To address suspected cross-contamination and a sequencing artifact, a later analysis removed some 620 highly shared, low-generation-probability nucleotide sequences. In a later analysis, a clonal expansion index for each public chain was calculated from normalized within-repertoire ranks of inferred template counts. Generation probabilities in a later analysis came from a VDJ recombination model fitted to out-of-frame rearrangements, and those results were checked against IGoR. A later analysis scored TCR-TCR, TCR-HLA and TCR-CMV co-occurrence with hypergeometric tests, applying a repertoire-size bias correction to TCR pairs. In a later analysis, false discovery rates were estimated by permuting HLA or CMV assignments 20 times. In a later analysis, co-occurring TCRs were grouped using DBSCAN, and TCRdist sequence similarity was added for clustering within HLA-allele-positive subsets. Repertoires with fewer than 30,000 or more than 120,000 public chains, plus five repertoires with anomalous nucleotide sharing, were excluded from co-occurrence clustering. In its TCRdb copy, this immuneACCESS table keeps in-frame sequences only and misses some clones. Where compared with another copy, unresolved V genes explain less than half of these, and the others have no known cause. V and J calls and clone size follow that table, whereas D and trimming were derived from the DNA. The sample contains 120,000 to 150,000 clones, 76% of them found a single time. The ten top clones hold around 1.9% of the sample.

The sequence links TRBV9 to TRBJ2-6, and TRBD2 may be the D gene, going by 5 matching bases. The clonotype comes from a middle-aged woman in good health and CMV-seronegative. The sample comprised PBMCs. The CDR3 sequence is CASSAGNGANVLTF. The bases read TGTGCCAGCAGCGCGGGAAACGGGGCCAACGTCCTGACTTTC.